This T cell receptor beta chain came from a study of cytomegalovirus exposure and HLA in healthy donors. Primers for the PCR totalled 60 Vbeta and 13 Jbeta. TCRdb keeps only in-frame clones here, not all; method: immunoSEQ multiplex PCR. This sample carries 200,000 or so clones, with around 1.1% going to the ten biggest clones. Notes on the study in general: Sequencing likely generated an artifact that appeared as a cluster of highly shared sequence variants.

With 2 bases removed from V and 2 bases from J, the gap between germline ends came to 30 bases. Germline V CDR1 and CDR2: SGHVS, FNYEAQ. CDR3 length equals 21 residues. To note about this clone: Its antigen is still unknown.

V and J are TRBV7-6 and TRBJ1-1; D perhaps matches TRBD1 (6 bases). The specimen was PBMCs. This sequence originates from a girl aged 2 to 9 in good health and CMV-seropositive. CDR3 in amino acids: CASSLPLQGRRGPEPNTEAFF. The CDR3 region has the DNA TGTGCCAGCAGCTTACCGTTACAGGGTCGGAGAGGACCTGAGCCCAACACTGAAGCTTTCTTT.